Listed below are T cell receptor beta chains from one sample, sequenced in a study of blood T cell repertoires in COVID-19. The data were produced by immunoSEQ multiplex PCR, yet TCRdb's version contains in-frame clones alone and is incomplete. The repertoire holds some 260,000 clones, with roughly 84% as singletons. Source material: peripheral blood. These receptor sequences come from a young woman with acute or convalescent COVID-19. The CDR3 runs from the conserved cysteine through the conserved F or W. Each record gives: D gene, clone size, V gene, J gene, CDR3 protein, CDR3 DNA. The D gene is left open where the match is weak. Expanded clones get a size class; other rows say once, few or many, or leave the size out.

.,.,TRBV9,TRBJ1-2,CASSVDNSIDGYTF,TGTGCCAGCAGCGTAGATAACAGCATTGATGGCTACACCTTC
.,.,TRBV27,TRBJ2-1,CASSFFAGNEQFF,TGTGCCAGCAGTTTCTTTGCGGGGAATGAGCAGTTCTTC
.,once,TRBV25-1,TRBJ2-7,CASSDYYEQYF,TGTGCCAGCAGTGATTACTACGAGCAGTACTTC
.,.,TRBV12-3/TRBV12-4,TRBJ2-1,CASSPTGYNEQFF,TGTGCCAGCAGCCCGACAGGTTACAATGAGCAGTTCTTC
.,.,TRBV13,TRBJ2-2,CASSLGWAGGELFF,TGTGCCAGCAGCTTAGGTTGGGCCGGCGGGGAGCTGTTTTTT
TRBD2,.,TRBV2,TRBJ2-2,CASSATRGDTGELFF,TGTGCCAGCAGCGCGACGCGGGGGGACACCGGGGAGCTGTTTTTT
TRBD2,.,TRBV18,TRBJ2-1,CASSRSSGNNEQFF,TGTGCCAGCTCACGATCTAGCGGGAACAATGAGCAGTTCTTC
TRBD1,.,TRBV10-3,TRBJ1-1,CAISELPGQGALNTEAFF,TGTGCCATCAGTGAGCTACCGGGACAGGGGGCTTTGAACACTGAAGCTTTCTTT
TRBD2,.,TRBV2,TRBJ2-1,CASKTSGGGYNEQFF,TGTGCCAGCAAGACTAGCGGAGGGGGCTACAATGAGCAGTTCTTC
.,once,TRBV6-4,TRBJ1-2,CASSEGGNYGYTF,TGTGCCAGCAGTGAGGGGGGGAACTATGGCTACACCTTC
.,.,TRBV2,TRBJ2-6,CASRQESSGANVLTF,TGTGCCAGCAGACAGGAAAGCTCTGGGGCCAACGTCCTGACTTTC
.,.,TRBV27,TRBJ2-7,CASSSRDKLPYEQYF,TGTGCCAGCAGTAGCCGGGACAAGCTCCCCTACGAGCAGTACTTC
.,.,TRBV11-2,TRBJ2-1,CASSLFSASSYNEQFF,TGTGCCAGCAGCTTATTCAGTGCCAGCTCCTACAATGAGCAGTTCTTC
TRBD1,.,TRBV7-8,TRBJ2-7,CASSLQGQTYEQYF,TGTGCCAGCAGCTTACAGGGACAGACCTACGAGCAGTACTTC
TRBD2,.,TRBV27,TRBJ2-7,CASSSRRTSGQSYEQYF,TGTGCCAGCAGTTCGCGCCGGACTAGCGGGCAATCCTACGAGCAGTACTTC
.,.,TRBV9,TRBJ2-1,CASSAHPGSYNEQFF,TGTGCCAGCAGCGCCCACCCCGGGTCCTACAATGAGCAGTTCTTC
.,.,TRBV5-6,TRBJ2-7,CASSSWTVSYEQYF,TGTGCCAGCAGCTCTTGGACAGTCTCCTACGAGCAGTACTTC
.,few,TRBV3-1/TRBV3-2,TRBJ2-7,CASSLLAAEQYF,TGTGCCAGCAGCCTATTGGCGGCAGAGCAGTACTTC
TRBD2,.,TRBV4-3,TRBJ2-1,CASSQDDSGSYNEQFF,TGCGCCAGCAGCCAAGATGATAGCGGGAGCTACAATGAGCAGTTCTTC
TRBD2,.,TRBV28,TRBJ2-2,CASVLAGGGAGELFF,TGTGCCAGCGTCCTAGCGGGAGGAGGGGCCGGGGAGCTGTTTTTT
.,.,TRBV6-4,TRBJ1-2,CASIVYGYTF,TGTGCCAGCATAGTTTATGGCTACACCTTC
TRBD2,.,TRBV28,TRBJ2-4,CASKKGVAGGKNIQYF,TGTGCCAGCAAAAAAGGGGTAGCGGGAGGGAAAAACATTCAGTACTTC
TRBD1,.,TRBV7-9,TRBJ1-1,CASSSPTGTANTEAFF,TGTGCCAGCAGCAGCCCCACCGGGACAGCGAACACTGAAGCTTTCTTT
TRBD1,.,TRBV6-2/TRBV6-3,TRBJ1-2,CASSYGGTGGSFNYGYTF,TGTGCCAGCAGTTACGGAGGGACAGGGGGCTCTTTTAACTATGGCTACACCTTC
.,.,TRBV9,TRBJ2-7,CASSVNFRAHEQYF,TGTGCCAGCAGCGTAAATTTCAGGGCCCACGAGCAGTACTTC
TRBD1,.,TRBV27,TRBJ2-1,CASSFHLLGQGNEQFF,TGTGCCAGCAGTTTCCACCTCCTTGGACAGGGCAATGAGCAGTTCTTC
.,.,TRBV4-3,TRBJ1-6,CASTMVGGAGGNSPLHF,TGCGCCAGCACCATGGTGGGTGGCGCCGGGGGGAATTCACCCCTCCACTTT
.,once,TRBV7-9,TRBJ1-1,CASRTTENTEAFF,TGTGCCAGCAGGACCACAGAGAACACTGAAGCTTTCTTT